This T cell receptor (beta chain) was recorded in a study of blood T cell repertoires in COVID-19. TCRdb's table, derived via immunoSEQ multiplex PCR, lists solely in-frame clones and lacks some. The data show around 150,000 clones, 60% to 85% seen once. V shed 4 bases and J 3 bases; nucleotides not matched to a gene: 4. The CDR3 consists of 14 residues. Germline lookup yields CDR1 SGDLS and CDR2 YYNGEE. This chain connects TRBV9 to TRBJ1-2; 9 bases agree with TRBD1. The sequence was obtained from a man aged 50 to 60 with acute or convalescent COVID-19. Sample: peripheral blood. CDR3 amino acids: CASSRDRVDYGYTF. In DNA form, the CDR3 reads TGTGCCAGCAGCAGGGACAGGGTGGACTATGGCTACACCTTC.